A single sample gave rise to the 14 T cell receptor beta chains below, sequenced in a study of blood T cell repertoires in COVID-19. Measured with immunoSEQ multiplex PCR; TCRdb has only the in-frame clones, and not every one. Of about 250,000 clones in the sample, about nine tenths were seen once. Sequencing was done on a sample of peripheral blood. These receptors originate from a woman between 55 and 75 years old who had recovered from COVID-19.

This clone has at least ten counts. This same CDR3 is encoded by further DNA sequences in the sample. The chain is built from TRBV5-1 and TRBJ1-5; 7 bases fit TRBD1. This CDR3 has 14 amino acids. Germline lookup yields CDR1 SGHRS and CDR2 YFSETQ. V lost 2 bases, J lost 2 bases, and 1 base stayed unmatched. The CDR3 here is CASSLGGGNQPQHF. The CDR3, as DNA: TGCGCCAGCAGCTTAGGGGGCGGCAATCAGCCCCAGCATTTT.

The rearrangement uses TRBV18 and TRBJ2-5; 7 bases agree with TRBD2. Germline trimming cut 0 bases from V and 4 bases from J; bases unmatched to any gene: 5. This CDR3 spans 15 amino acids. CDR1 and CDR2 from the germline V gene are KGHSH and LQKENI. The CDR3 sequence is CASSPPGRGLETQYF. The CDR3 nucleotides read TGTGCCAGCTCACCACCTGGGAGGGGCCTAGAGACCCAGTACTTC. Looking up the rest from reference TRBV18 and TRBJ2-5 gives the full variable domain: NAGVMQNPRHLVRRRGQEARLRCSPMKGHSHVYWYRQLPEEGLKFMVYLQKENIIDESGMPKERFSAEFPKEGPSILRIQQVVRGDSAAYFCASSPPGRGLETQYFGPGTRLLVL.

This clone appeared a few times. This rearrangement joins TRBV9 to TRBJ1-2, with a tentative D call TRBD1 (6 bases). V was clipped by 3 bases and J by 1 base, with 13 bases between them. Per germline, CDR1 SGDLS and CDR2 YYNGEE. The CDR3 contains 15 residues. The chain's CDR3 is CASSARQALNYGYTF. The CDR3, as DNA: TGTGCCAGCAGCGCACGACAGGCGCTTAACTATGGCTACACCTTC.

The chain employs TRBV9 and TRBJ2-7, with 8 bases aligning to TRBD1. Germline CDR1 and CDR2: SGDLS and YYNGEE. With V trimmed by 3 bases and J by 3 bases, 2 bases remained unmatched. The CDR3 extends over 13 amino acids. The CDR3: CASSGDRGYEQYF. CDR3 nucleotide sequence: TGTGCCAGCAGCGGCGACAGGGGCTACGAGCAGTACTTC.

Here the CDR3 reads CASSERSGTYGGYTF. DNA of the CDR3: TGTGCCAGCAGTGAAAGGAGTGGGACTTACGGTGGCTACACCTTC. The chain recombines TRBV6-1 with TRBJ1-2; D is possibly TRBD1 (5 bases). The V and J ends lost 2 bases and 7 bases respectively, with 17 bases between them. CDR1 and CDR2 from the germline V gene are MNHNS and SASEGT. The CDR3 sequence is 15 residues long.

This chain joins TRBV6-5 and TRBJ2-3, with TRBD2 matching over 12 bases. The J segment lost 2 bases and the V segment lost 4 bases, leaving 4 bases of the junction unmatched. Germline CDR1 is MNHEY and CDR2 is SVGAGI. This CDR3 spans 16 amino acids. The CDR3 DNA reads as TGTGCCAGCAGTTTACTAGCGGGGGGATACACAGATACGCAGTATTTT. Translated: CASSLLAGGYTDTQYF.

The J gene is TRBJ1-2, the V gene TRBV4-2; tentatively, D is TRBD1 (5 bases). The CDR3 has 15 residues. CDR1 and CDR2 from the germline V gene are LGHNA and YNFKEQ. The germline V and J ends were trimmed by 0 bases and 3 bases, with 11 bases remaining between them. Written as DNA, the CDR3 is TGTGCCAGCAGCCAAGACAGACAGCTATACTATGGCTACACCTTC. Translating it yields CASSQDRQLYYGYTF.

The CDR3 bases are TGTGCCAGCAGCGTATACCCAGCGGGGAATAACAATGAGCAGTTCTTC. Amino acids: CASSVYPAGNNNEQFF. The genes are TRBV9 and TRBJ2-1; 7 positions match TRBD2. CDR3 length: 16 amino acids. The trim removed 1 base at V and 5 bases at J, leaving 9 bases unmatched. Germline loops: CDR1 SGDLS, CDR2 YYNGEE.

The genes are TRBV28 and TRBJ1-3; 10 positions match TRBD1. The length of the CDR3 is 16 residues. The germline gives CDR1 MDHEN, CDR2 SYDVKM. V gave up 3 bases and J gave up 2 bases; unmatched junction bases: 4. The CDR3, as DNA: TGTGCCAGCAGTTTGTCCGACAGGGGGCCTGGAAACACCATATATTTT. Translating gives CASSLSDRGPGNTIYF.

This chain connects TRBV29-1 to TRBJ1-1, with D possibly being TRBD1 (5 bases). The germline gives CDR1 SQVTM, CDR2 ANQGSEA. CDR3 length: 14 residues. V was clipped by 1 base and J by 0 bases, with 9 bases between them. The CDR3 DNA is TGCAGCGTTGAAGTGCGGGGGTTGAACACTGAAGCTTTCTTT. Translated: CSVEVRGLNTEAFF.

The chain combines TRBV7-3 with TRBJ2-3; D is undetermined. V shed 3 bases and J shed 0 bases, with 4 bases lying between them. The CDR3 covers 13 residues. CDR1 SGHTA and CDR2 FQGTGA come from the germline V gene. Written as DNA, the CDR3 is TGTGCCAGCAGCTTCTCTAGCACAGATACGCAGTATTTT. Translation: CASSFSSTDTQYF.

This clone was observed a handful of times. The J gene is TRBJ2-1, the V gene TRBV7-2, with a tentative D call TRBD2 (6 bases). Trimming took 3 bases from V and 6 from J, leaving 12 bases between them. The CDR3 spans 14 residues. Germline-derived CDR1 and CDR2 are SGHTA and FQGNSA. The CDR3 coding sequence is TGTGCCAGCAGCTTGAGGACTACCCGCAATGAGCAGTTCTTC. Residues: CASSLRTTRNEQFF.

A single count supports this clone. The DNA of the CDR3 is TGCGCCAGCAGGCTAGCGGGTGGGACCACCGGGGAGCTGTTTTTT. Translating gives CASRLAGGTTGELFF. The chain uses TRBV5-1 and TRBJ2-2; 8 bases match TRBD2. Per the germline V gene, CDR1 is SGHRS and CDR2 is YFSETQ. The junction had 7 bases not matched to a gene; V was cut back by 5 bases and J by 4 bases. CDR3 length equals 15 residues.

The chain links TRBV7-2 to TRBJ1-2; D is possibly TRBD1 (6 bases). The germline gives CDR1 SGHTA, CDR2 FQGNSA. The CDR3 runs 15 residues. The ends were cut back, 4 bases at V and 0 bases at J, with 12 bases in the middle. CDR3 bases: TGTGCCAGCAGCTCACCGACAGGAGCTAACTATGGCTACACCTTC. Protein sequence: CASSSPTGANYGYTF.